The sequence of this TCR beta chain was determined in a study of cytomegalovirus exposure and HLA in healthy donors. Vbeta (60) and Jbeta (13) primers were used in the PCR. Assay: immunoSEQ multiplex PCR; the TCRdb copy retains only in-frame clones and omits some. This sample carries about 140,000 clones, more than 70% of them seen once, and the ten largest clones take 2.5% to 3.5%. The clonotype originates from a male donor in good health and CMV-seronegative. The sequenced sample consisted of PBMCs.

The CDR3, as DNA: TGTGCCAGCAGTTTAGCGGGAGAGGACGAGCAGTACTTC. Its translation is CASSLAGEDEQYF. The gene calls are TRBV28 and TRBJ2-7; 7 bases match TRBD2. The germline gives CDR1 MDHEN, CDR2 SYDVKM. This CDR3 is built from 13 residues. V lost 2 bases to trimming and J lost 5 bases; unmatched junction nucleotides: 3.